There are a few counts of the clone carrying this T cell receptor beta chain. Germline is not matched at one junction end, which may reflect a read error. The germline gives CDR1 SGHNT, CDR2 YENEEA. The CDR3 contains 13 residues. These data originate in a study of read filtering for tumor transcriptome and immune sequencing. On the study more broadly: By R-ISS, stages I, II and III held 8, 16 and 7 patients. DNase treatment preceded whole-transcriptome library preparation.

This library used around 400 ng RNA and molecular barcoded adaptors spanning alpha/delta and beta/gamma chains. TCRdb re-called the reads through MiXCR, storing one row per CDR3 protein. The sample holds about 39,000 distinct CDR3 sequences, roughly an eighth seen once. The sample comprised a population of CD138-negative cells sorted from bone marrow. The chain has TRBV11-3 and TRBJ1-1; D not resolved. This receptor was taken from a donor at least 40 years old with multiple myeloma. The CDR3 reads CACSLALNTEALF. CDR3 bases: TGTGCCTGCAGCTTAGCTCTGAACACTGAAGCTCTCTTT. Full variable domain (remainder filled in from reference TRBV11-3 and TRBJ1-1): EAGVVQSPRYKIIEKKQPVAFWCNPISGHNTLYWYLQNLGQGPELLIRYENEEAVDDSQLPKDRFSAERLKGVDSTLKIQPAELGDSAVYLCACSLALNTEALFGQGTRLTVV.